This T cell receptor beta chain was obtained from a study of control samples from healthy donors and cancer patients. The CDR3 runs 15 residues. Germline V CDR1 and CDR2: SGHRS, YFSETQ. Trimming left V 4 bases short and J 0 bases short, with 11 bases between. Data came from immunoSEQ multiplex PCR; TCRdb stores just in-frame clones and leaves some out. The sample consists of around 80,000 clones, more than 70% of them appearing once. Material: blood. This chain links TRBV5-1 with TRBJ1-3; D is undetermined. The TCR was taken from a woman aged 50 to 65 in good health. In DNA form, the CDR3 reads TGCGCCAGCAGCAACACAGATCTCTCTGGAAACACCATATATTTT. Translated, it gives CASSNTDLSGNTIYF. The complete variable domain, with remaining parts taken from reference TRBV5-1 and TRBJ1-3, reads KAGVTQTPRYLIKTRGQQVTLSCSPISGHRSVSWYQQTPGQGLQFLFEYFSETQRNKGNFPGRFSGRQFSNSRSEMNVSTLELGDSALYLCASSNTDLSGNTIYFGEGSWLTVV.